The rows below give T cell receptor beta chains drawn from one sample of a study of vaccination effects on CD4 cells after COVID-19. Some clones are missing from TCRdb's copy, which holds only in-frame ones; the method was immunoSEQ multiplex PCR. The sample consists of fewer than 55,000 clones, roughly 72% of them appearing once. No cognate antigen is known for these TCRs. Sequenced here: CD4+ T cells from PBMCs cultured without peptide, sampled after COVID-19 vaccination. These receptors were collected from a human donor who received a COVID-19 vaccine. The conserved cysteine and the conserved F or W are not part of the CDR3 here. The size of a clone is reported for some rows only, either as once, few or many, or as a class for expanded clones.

CDR3: ASSLGQGDQPQH
size: NA
length: 12
V: TRBV5-1

CDR3: ASSFPSGTQY
size: NA
length: 10
V: TRBV12-3/TRBV12-4

CDR3: ASSPMGSGTNTEAF
size: NA
length: 14
V: TRBV18

CDR3: ASSSNTGETEAF
size: NA
length: 12
V: TRBV5-1

CDR3: ATSERGVLSEQF
size: NA
length: 12
V: TRBV24-1

CDR3: AWSPWRGFSGNTIY
size: NA
length: 14
V: TRBV30

CDR3: ASSYPEGGTYEQY
size: NA
length: 13
V: TRBV6-6

CDR3: ASKYSGTSVEQF
size: NA
length: 12
V: TRBV5-5

CDR3: ASSLRLTYEQY
size: NA
length: 11
V: TRBV7-8

CDR3: ASSFLRGGTF
size: NA
length: 10
V: TRBV19

CDR3: ATRSGGGGQIYGYT
size: once
length: 14
V: TRBV15

CDR3: ASSPQENYGYT
size: NA
length: 11
V: TRBV18

CDR3: ASRLGTGAYGYT
size: NA
length: 12
V: TRBV7-9

CDR3: AISEGGVRTPEGYT
size: once
length: 14
V: TRBV10-3

CDR3: ASSLTWGRTGGELF
size: NA
length: 14
V: TRBV7-2

CDR3: ASSLGSSDTGELF
size: NA
length: 13
V: TRBV7-9

CDR3: AWSRQGGHGYT
size: NA
length: 11
V: TRBV30

CDR3: ASSLDRAFSGNTIY
size: few
length: 14
V: TRBV5-5

CDR3: ASSIERGLDYGYT
size: few
length: 13
V: TRBV19

CDR3: ASSPLGVYEQY
size: few
length: 11
V: TRBV11-2

CDR3: ASSPGFSYEQY
size: few
length: 11
V: TRBV7-9

CDR3: ASRPAGGGEQY
size: NA
length: 11
V: TRBV14

CDR3: ASSDQGGSSYTGELF
size: NA
length: 15
V: TRBV25-1

CDR3: ASSQGVKQF
size: NA
length: 9
V: TRBV3-1/TRBV3-2

CDR3: ASSEKREISRAQY
size: NA
length: 13
V: TRBV27

CDR3: ASSHFSGGTDTQY
size: few
length: 13
V: TRBV4-1

CDR3: ASSYIAGTLSYEQY
size: NA
length: 14
V: TRBV6-2/TRBV6-3

CDR3: ASSDPSDRGLAGGAGELF
size: NA
length: 18
V: TRBV6-1

CDR3: ASSEAPDAYNEQF
size: NA
length: 13
V: TRBV6-4

CDR3: ASIQYGRVTDTQY
size: NA
length: 13
V: TRBV6-5

CDR3: ASSLSPGAGTVLYEQY
size: NA
length: 16
V: TRBV5-1

CDR3: ASASGGINQPQH
size: once
length: 12
V: TRBV9

CDR3: ASSWGTGQGSGYT
size: NA
length: 13
V: TRBV5-1

CDR3: AISPNGQGNSPLH
size: NA
length: 13
V: TRBV6-5

CDR3: ASSGLDSSPHQPQH
size: NA
length: 14
V: TRBV6-1